A single sample is the source of the 32 T cell receptor beta chains below, sequenced in a study of T cells in tuberculosis. Specified time point: new active TB diagnosis, blood taken before or within 7 days of starting treatment. Profiled with immunoSEQ multiplex PCR; TCRdb holds only in-frame clones, not every one. The sample shows tens of thousands of clones, 94% of them seen only once. The sequencing here drew on PBMCs, taken at tuberculosis diagnosis. The receptors come from an adult with tuberculosis.

V usage is TRBV7-2 and J usage is TRBJ1-2, with D possibly TRBD1 on 5 matching bases. CDR3 length equals 14 residues. Germline-derived CDR1 and CDR2 are SGHTA and FQGNSA. The ends were cut back, 3 bases at V and 4 bases at J, with 12 bases in the middle. CDR3 protein: CASSLEGLVYGYTF. CDR3 DNA: TGTGCCAGCAGCTTGGAGGGGTTGGTCTATGGCTACACCTTC. The whole variable domain, remainder taken from reference TRBV7-2 and TRBJ1-2, is GAGVSQSPSNKVTEKGKDVELRCDPISGHTALYWYRQSLGQGLEFLIYFQGNSAPDKSGLPSDRFSAERTGGSVSTLTIQRTQQEDSAVYLCASSLEGLVYGYTFGSGTRLTVV.

The rearrangement joins TRBV6-5 to TRBJ1-1; possible D gene TRBD1, 5 bases. CDR1 is MNHEY, CDR2 SVGAGI, per germline. V gave up 0 bases and J gave up 2 bases, with 13 bases separating them. This CDR3 has 16 residues. Here the CDR3 reads CASSYSMGRANTEAFF. CDR3 bases: TGTGCCAGCAGTTACTCGATGGGCAGGGCAAACACTGAAGCTTTCTTT.

This sequence joins TRBV7-8 and TRBJ1-5; TRBD1 is a possible D gene (6 bases). The V and J ends lost 2 bases and 7 bases respectively, with 9 bases between them. Germline assignment: CDR1 SGHVS and CDR2 FQNEAQ. The CDR3 has 13 residues. CDR3 in amino acids: CASSLPQGQPQHF. The CDR3 DNA is TGTGCCAGCAGCTTACCTCAGGGGCAGCCCCAGCATTTT.

The chain links TRBV5-1 to TRBJ2-1; 8 nucleotides agree with TRBD1. V lost 2 bases to trimming and J lost 4 bases; unmatched junction nucleotides: 5. This CDR3 comprises 15 residues. Germline V gene lookup returns CDR1 SGHRS and CDR2 YFSETQ. The CDR3 DNA reads TGCGCCAGCAGCTTCGTCGACAGGGGTTACAATGAGCAGTTCTTC. This encodes CASSFVDRGYNEQFF.

The chain employs TRBV5-1 and TRBJ2-2, with 7 bases fitting TRBD1. After removal of 5 bases from V and 6 bases from J, the junction contained 10 bases not matched to a gene. From germline, CDR1 is SGHRS and CDR2 YFSETQ. The CDR3 is 15 amino acids. The CDR3 is CASRETGSPAGELFF. CDR3 DNA: TGCGCCAGCAGAGAGACAGGGTCGCCCGCCGGGGAGCTGTTTTTT.

The chain is built from TRBV18 and TRBJ2-5, with 9 nucleotides matching TRBD2. Germline V gene lookup returns CDR1 KGHSH and CDR2 LQKENI. The V and J ends lost 1 base and 1 base, in that order; junction bases with no gene match: 10. There are 18 residues in the CDR3. CDR3: CASSPLPPLAGRQETQYF. The CDR3 DNA sequence: TGTGCCAGCTCACCACTTCCCCCGCTAGCGGGGCGCCAAGAGACCCAGTACTTC.

V and J are TRBV27 and TRBJ1-6, with D maybe TRBD1 (5 bases). Germline V gene data show CDR1 as MNHEY and CDR2 as SMNVEV (reference sequence). Trimming left V 3 bases short and J 7 bases short, with 13 bases between. The CDR3 extends over 15 amino acids. The DNA for the CDR3 is TGTGCCAGCAGTTTTCTAGCAGGGAGGAATTCACCCCTCCACTTT. The encoded protein is CASSFLAGRNSPLHF.

V gene TRBV18 combines with J gene TRBJ1-2; no clear D. Trimming pared 3 bases from V and 12 bases from J, leaving 14 bases between. The CDR3 has 12 residues. CDR1 and CDR2 from the germline V gene are KGHSH and LQKENI. CDR3 sequence (DNA): TGTGCCAGCTCACCGGTGCCGCAGTTTAACACCTTC. Its protein product is CASSPVPQFNTF. Looking up the rest from reference TRBV18 and TRBJ1-2 gives the full variable domain: NAGVMQNPRHLVRRRGQEARLRCSPMKGHSHVYWYRQLPEEGLKFMVYLQKENIIDESGMPKERFSAEFPKEGPSILRIQQVVRGDSAAYFCASSPVPQFNTFGSGTRLTVV.

The chain links TRBV18 to TRBJ1-5, with a weak D call TRBD1 (6 bases). CDR1 is KGHSH, CDR2 LQKENI, per germline. This CDR3 spans 16 amino acids. V lost 5 bases, J lost 1 base, and 15 bases lay in between. In DNA, the CDR3 is TGTGCCAGCTCAACGACCGCAGGGGACAGCAATCAGCCCCAGCATTTT. Translated, it gives CASSTTAGDSNQPQHF.

This clone was picked up a small number of times. The chain uses TRBV25-1 and TRBJ2-3, with TRBD2 matching 8 bases. The CDR3 length is 18 residues. CDR1 and CDR2 (germline): MGHDK, SYGVNS. V lost 1 base and J lost 14; bases outside the gene matches: 23. CDR3 nucleotide sequence: TGTGCCAGCAGTGAATGGGGGGGACTAGGTGGTCCGGGATCCGCTCTGTATTTT. It translates to CASSEWGGLGGPGSALYF.

The chain employs TRBV4-3 and TRBJ1-5; 7 bases fit TRBD1. The germline gives CDR1 LGHNA, CDR2 YSLEER. The length of the CDR3 is 15 residues. The ends lost 4 bases at V and 4 bases at J; junction bases unmatched: 7. Here the CDR3 reads CASSPNRDSNQPQHF. For the CDR3, the DNA is TGCGCCAGCAGCCCCAACCGGGACAGTAATCAGCCCCAGCATTTT.

The chain joins TRBV29-1 to TRBJ1-1, with unresolved D. Germline values: CDR1 SQVTM, CDR2 ANQGSEA. The CDR3 length is 12 residues. V gave up 6 bases and J gave up 4 bases, with 12 bases separating them. CDR3 sequence: CSVSGWVTEAFF. CDR3 bases: TGCAGCGTGAGCGGGTGGGTCACTGAAGCTTTCTTT. The variable domain in full, completed from reference TRBV29-1 and TRBJ1-1, reads SAVISQKPSRDICQRGTSLTIQCQVDSQVTMMFWYRQQPGQSLTLIATANQGSEATYESGFVIDKFPISRPNLTFSTLTVSNMSPEDSSIYLCSVSGWVTEAFFGQGTRLTVV.

V and J are TRBV6-1 and TRBJ1-2; unclear D gene. The CDR3 is made up of 13 amino acids. The V end lost 4 bases, the J end lost 4 bases, and 10 bases lay between the germline ends. Germline V gene sequence: CDR1 MNHNS, CDR2 SASEGT. In DNA form, the CDR3 reads TGTGCCAGCAGTGTCGGGTCGTCCTATGGCTACACCTTC. Encoded protein: CASSVGSSYGYTF.

The chain joins TRBV9 to TRBJ2-1; D perhaps matches TRBD1 (5 bases). The CDR3 loop spans 16 amino acids. Deletions cut 4 bases from V and 6 bases from J, with 20 bases between. CDR1 is SGDLS, CDR2 YYNGEE, per germline. CDR3 residues: CASSPRTTITGNEQFF. In nucleotides, the CDR3 is TGTGCCAGCAGCCCCCGGACAACCATCACGGGCAATGAGCAGTTCTTC.

This clone was detected only a few times. The gene calls are TRBV14 and TRBJ1-2; no firm D call. The length of the CDR3 is 16 residues. The germline gives CDR1 SGHDN, CDR2 FVKESK. The V end lost 0 bases, the J end lost 10 bases, and 21 bases lay between the germline ends. This CDR3 reads CASSQDPAWTAQDYTF. The DNA for the CDR3 is TGTGCCAGCAGCCAAGATCCGGCGTGGACTGCCCAGGACTACACCTTC. Variable domain in full (rest from reference TRBV14 and TRBJ1-2): EAGVTQFPSHSVIEKGQTVTLRCDPISGHDNLYWYRRVMGKEIKFLLHFVKESKQDESGMPNNRFLAERTGGTYSTLKVQPAELEDSGVYFCASSQDPAWTAQDYTFGSGTRLTVV.

The chain is built from TRBV29-1 and TRBJ2-1, with 7 nucleotides matching TRBD1. CDR1 and CDR2 from the germline V gene are SQVTM and ANQGSEA. The CDR3 is made up of 14 amino acids. The V gene end was trimmed by 7 bases and the J gene end by 0 bases; junction bases not matched to a gene: 6. The CDR3 nucleotides are TGCAGCGCTCAGTGGGACAGCTCCTACAATGAGCAGTTCTTC. Translating it yields CSAQWDSSYNEQFF.

V is TRBV5-1 and J is TRBJ2-5; D is perhaps TRBD2 (6 bases). V dropped 2 bases and J dropped 4 bases, with 12 bases sitting between them. Germline CDR1 reads SGHRS; CDR2 reads YFSETQ. CDR3 length: 14 residues. CDR3 sequence (DNA): TGCGCCAGCAGCTTCGACCCGGGGGTAGAGACCCAGTACTTC. As protein: CASSFDPGVETQYF.

The chain links TRBV10-3 to TRBJ1-3; D uncertain. The germline V gene encodes CDR1 ENHRY and CDR2 SYGVKD. The CDR3 totals 15 residues. The V and J ends lost 10 bases and 1 base respectively, with 17 bases between them. This CDR3 is CATQPDGNSGNTIYF. For the CDR3, the DNA is TGTGCCACCCAACCCGACGGGAATTCTGGAAACACCATATATTTT.

V gene TRBV5-8 combines with J gene TRBJ2-7; 8 positions match TRBD1. V lost 4 bases and J lost 5; bases outside the gene matches: 11. The length of the CDR3 is 15 residues. Germline V CDR1 and CDR2: SGHTS, YDEGEE. The CDR3 DNA reads TGTGCCAGCAGCCGCCTTGGACAGGGAGTCGACGAGCAGTACTTC. It encodes CASSRLGQGVDEQYF.

The rearrangement joins TRBV11-3 to TRBJ2-7; the match to TRBD2 covers 7 bases. Trimming cost V 6 bases and J 0 bases; bases outside gene matches: 8. From germline, CDR1 is SGHNT and CDR2 YENEEA. The CDR3 has 15 residues. Here the CDR3 reads CASSGGRGSSYEQYF. CDR3 DNA: TGTGCCAGCAGTGGAGGGCGGGGGAGCTCCTACGAGCAGTACTTC.

This clone was seen a single time. The chain combines TRBV9 with TRBJ2-7, with TRBD2 identical over 10 bases. CDR1 and CDR2 (germline): SGDLS, YYNGEE. V was pared by 0 bases and J by 1 base, with 4 bases of the junction left unmatched. The CDR3 totals 16 residues. In DNA form, the CDR3 reads TGTGCCAGCAGCGTAGCTCCTAGCGGGGGATCCTACGAGCAGTACTTC. Its translation: CASSVAPSGGSYEQYF.

The V call is TRBV11-1, the J call TRBJ2-3; D not resolved. The germline V gene encodes CDR1 SGHAT and CDR2 FQDESV (reference sequence). Trimming cost V 5 bases and J 5 bases, with 11 bases left between them. The CDR3 is 13 amino acids. In nucleotides, the CDR3 is TGTGCCAGCAGCCCACCAACCGGAGATACGCAGTATTTT. Protein sequence: CASSPPTGDTQYF.

The V gene is TRBV5-1, the J gene TRBJ2-2; 8 bases align to TRBD1. This CDR3 contains 14 residues. CDR1 is SGHRS and CDR2 is YFSETQ in the germline V gene. Trimming cost V 0 bases and J 9 bases; bases outside gene matches: 4. The CDR3 is CASSLGTGRRELFF. The CDR3 nucleotides are TGCGCCAGCAGCTTGGGGACAGGGAGGCGGGAGCTGTTTTTT.

This clone was seen a single time. V usage is TRBV19 and J usage is TRBJ1-6, with D possibly being TRBD1 (5 bases). This CDR3 contains 13 residues. The germline gives CDR1 LNHDA, CDR2 SQIVND (reference sequence). The V end was cut by 4 bases, the J end by 8 bases, with 9 bases between. The CDR3 region is CASSRQGDSPLHF. CDR3 DNA: TGTGCCAGTAGTAGGCAGGGTGATTCACCCCTCCACTTT.

The chain is built from TRBV7-2 and TRBJ2-5; D is perhaps TRBD2 (7 bases). The length of the CDR3 is 15 residues. Germline loops: CDR1 SGHTA, CDR2 FQGNSA. The ends were cut back, 2 bases at V and 5 bases at J, with 15 bases in the middle. The CDR3 region is CASSLYGGGAETQYF. The CDR3 nucleotides are TGTGCCAGCAGCTTATACGGCGGGGGCGCTGAGACCCAGTACTTC.

V and J are TRBV7-2 and TRBJ1-1; D perhaps matches TRBD1 (5 bases). This CDR3 is built from 14 residues. V dropped 5 bases and J dropped 4 bases, with 14 bases sitting between them. Germline V gives CDR1 SGHTA, CDR2 FQGNSA. CDR3 residues: CASSPRTRVTEAFF. The CDR3 DNA reads TGTGCCAGCAGCCCCCGGACACGTGTCACTGAAGCTTTCTTT.

The V call is TRBV15, the J call TRBJ1-5, with 7 nucleotides matching TRBD1. V lost 6 bases, J lost 4 bases, and 9 bases stayed unmatched. Looked up from germline, CDR1 is LNHNV and CDR2 is YYDKDF (reference sequence). The CDR3 has 15 amino acids. The CDR3 is CATSNTGVRNQPQHF. CDR3 coding DNA: TGTGCCACCAGTAATACAGGGGTTCGGAATCAGCCCCAGCATTTT.

This chain connects TRBV27 to TRBJ2-7; D gene ambiguous. The length of the CDR3 is 15 residues. Trimming removed 5 bases at V and 3 bases at J, with 17 bases between. Germline V gene lookup returns CDR1 MNHEY and CDR2 SMNVEV (reference sequence). The CDR3 nucleotides read TGTGCCAGCAGTCCCGCGTTGGCTTCAGGCTACGAGCAGTACTTC. Translated, it gives CASSPALASGYEQYF.

The V call is TRBV18, the J call TRBJ1-2; unclear D gene. The CDR3 is 13 amino acids. CDR1 and CDR2 (germline): KGHSH, LQKENI. Trimming left V 3 bases short and J 3 bases short, with 8 bases between. CDR3: CASSPQFDYGYTF. CDR3 coding DNA: TGTGCCAGCTCACCTCAGTTCGACTATGGCTACACCTTC.

This clone was observed once. In DNA form, the CDR3 reads TGTGCCAGCAGCTCGGGACTAGGGAGGGCGGATACGCAGTATTTT. It yields the protein CASSSGLGRADTQYF. The rearrangement uses TRBV11-2 and TRBJ2-3, with 8 positions matching TRBD2. CDR3 length: 15 amino acids. The V gene end was trimmed by 4 bases and the J gene end by 6 bases; junction bases not matched to a gene: 9. CDR1 is SGHAT, CDR2 FQNNGV, per germline.

The J gene is TRBJ2-1, the V gene TRBV5-6; no clear D gene. The germline gives CDR1 SGHDT, CDR2 YYEEEE. V was clipped by 4 bases and J by 8 bases, with 10 bases between them. This CDR3 region has 12 residues. Here the CDR3 DNA reads TGTGCCAGCAGCCCAGGTCGTTATGAGCAGTTCTTC. Translating it yields CASSPGRYEQFF.

The genes are TRBV7-2 and TRBJ2-1; D not resolved. Germline values: CDR1 SGHTA, CDR2 FQGNSA. The CDR3 consists of 12 residues. Trimming cost V 0 bases and J 10 bases, with 7 bases left between them. For the CDR3, the DNA is TGTGCCAGCAGCTTAGCCACACCAGAGCAGTTCTTC. Amino acids: CASSLATPEQFF.